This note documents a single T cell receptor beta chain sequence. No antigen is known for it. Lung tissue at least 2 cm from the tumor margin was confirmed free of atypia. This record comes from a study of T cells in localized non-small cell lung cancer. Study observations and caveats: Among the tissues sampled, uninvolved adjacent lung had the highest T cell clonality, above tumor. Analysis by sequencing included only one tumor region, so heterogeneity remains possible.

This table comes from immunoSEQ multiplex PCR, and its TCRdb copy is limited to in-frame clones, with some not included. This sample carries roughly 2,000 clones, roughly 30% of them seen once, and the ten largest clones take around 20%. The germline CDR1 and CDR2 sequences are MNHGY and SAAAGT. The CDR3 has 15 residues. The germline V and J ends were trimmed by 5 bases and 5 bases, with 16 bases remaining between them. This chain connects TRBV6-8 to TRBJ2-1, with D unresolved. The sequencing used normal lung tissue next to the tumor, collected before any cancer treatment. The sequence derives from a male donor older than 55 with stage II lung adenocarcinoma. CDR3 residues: CASSAHRQYNNEQFF. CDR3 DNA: TGTGCCAGCAGTGCCCACCGGCAATATAACAATGAGCAGTTCTTC.